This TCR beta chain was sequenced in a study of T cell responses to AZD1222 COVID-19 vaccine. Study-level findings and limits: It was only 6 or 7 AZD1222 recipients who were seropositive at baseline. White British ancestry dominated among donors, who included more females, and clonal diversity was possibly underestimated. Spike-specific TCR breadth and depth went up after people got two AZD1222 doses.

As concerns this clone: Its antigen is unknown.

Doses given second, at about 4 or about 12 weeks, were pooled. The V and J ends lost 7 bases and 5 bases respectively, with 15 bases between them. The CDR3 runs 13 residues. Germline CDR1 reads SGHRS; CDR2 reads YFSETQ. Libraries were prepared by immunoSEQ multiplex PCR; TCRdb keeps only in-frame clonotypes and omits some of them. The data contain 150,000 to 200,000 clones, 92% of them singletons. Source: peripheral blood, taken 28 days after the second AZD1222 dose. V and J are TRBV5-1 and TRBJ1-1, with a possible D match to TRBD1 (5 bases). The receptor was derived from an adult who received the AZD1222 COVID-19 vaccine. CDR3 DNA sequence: TGCGCCAGCGGGTGGGGCGGGGGGACTGAAGCTTTCTTT. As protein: CASGWGGGTEAFF.